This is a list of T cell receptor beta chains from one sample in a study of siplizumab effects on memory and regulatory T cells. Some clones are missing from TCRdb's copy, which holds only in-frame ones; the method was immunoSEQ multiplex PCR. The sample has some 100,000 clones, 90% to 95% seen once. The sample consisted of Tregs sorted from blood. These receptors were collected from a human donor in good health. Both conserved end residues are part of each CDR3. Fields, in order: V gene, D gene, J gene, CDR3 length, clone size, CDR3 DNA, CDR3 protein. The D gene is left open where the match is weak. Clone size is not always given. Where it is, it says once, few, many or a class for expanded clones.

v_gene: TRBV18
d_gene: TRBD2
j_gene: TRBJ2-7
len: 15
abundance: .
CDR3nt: TGTGCCAGCTCACCAGCGGGAGAAGCAGGCTACGAGCAGTACTTC
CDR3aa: CASSPAGEAGYEQYF

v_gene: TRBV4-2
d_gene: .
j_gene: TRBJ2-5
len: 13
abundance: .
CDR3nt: TGTGCCAGCAGCCAAGAACCGGTTGCTCCCCAGTACTTC
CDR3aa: CASSQEPVAPQYF

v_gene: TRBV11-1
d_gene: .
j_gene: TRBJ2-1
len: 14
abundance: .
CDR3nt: TGTGCCAGCAGCTCCAGGGCCCAATACAATGAGCAGTTCTTC
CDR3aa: CASSSRAQYNEQFF

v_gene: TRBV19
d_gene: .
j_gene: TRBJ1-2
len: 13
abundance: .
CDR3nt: TGTGCCACTTCGGGGAGGCTCTCCTATGGCTACACCTTC
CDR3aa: CATSGRLSYGYTF

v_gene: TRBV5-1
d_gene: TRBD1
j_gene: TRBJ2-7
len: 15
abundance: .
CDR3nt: TGCGCCAGCAGCTTGGCCGGGACAGGGGCCTACGAGCAGTACTTC
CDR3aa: CASSLAGTGAYEQYF

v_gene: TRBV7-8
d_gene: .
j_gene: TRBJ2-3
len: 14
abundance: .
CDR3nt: TGTGCCAGCAGCTTGGGGCCTATGACAGATACGCAGTATTTT
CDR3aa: CASSLGPMTDTQYF

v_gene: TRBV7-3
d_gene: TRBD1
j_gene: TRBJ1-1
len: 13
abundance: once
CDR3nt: TGTGCCAGCAGCTCACGACAGGGGGTAGCCGCTTTCTTT
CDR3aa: CASSSRQGVAAFF

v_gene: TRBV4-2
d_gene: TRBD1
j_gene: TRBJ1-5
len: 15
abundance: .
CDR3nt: TGTGCCAGCAGCCCGCCCGGGACAGGGGTACAGCCCCAGCATTTT
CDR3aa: CASSPPGTGVQPQHF

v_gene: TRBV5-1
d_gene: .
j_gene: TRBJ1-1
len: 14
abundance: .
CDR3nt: TGCGCCAGCAGCTTGGCCCGGGGGAGGAGTGAAGCTTTCTTT
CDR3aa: CASSLARGRSEAFF

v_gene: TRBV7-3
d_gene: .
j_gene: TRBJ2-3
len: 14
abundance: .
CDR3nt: TGTGCCAGCAGCGCTCGATCCGACACAGATACGCAGTATTTT
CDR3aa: CASSARSDTDTQYF

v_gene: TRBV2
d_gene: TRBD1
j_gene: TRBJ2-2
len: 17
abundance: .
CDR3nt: TGTGCCAGCAGTGAAAGGACAGGGCTGTTGAACACCGGGGAGTTGTTTTTT
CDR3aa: CASSERTGLLNTGELFF

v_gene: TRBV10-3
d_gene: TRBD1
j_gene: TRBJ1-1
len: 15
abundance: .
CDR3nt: TGTGCCATCAGTTCACCGGGACAGGGGAACACTGAAGCTTTCTTT
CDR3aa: CAISSPGQGNTEAFF

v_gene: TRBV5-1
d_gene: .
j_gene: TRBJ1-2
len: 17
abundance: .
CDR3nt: TGCGCCAGCAGCTTGGAATCCTCTAGGAGACAAAACTATGGCTACACCTTC
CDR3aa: CASSLESSRRQNYGYTF

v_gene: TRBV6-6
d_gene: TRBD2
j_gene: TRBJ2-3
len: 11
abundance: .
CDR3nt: TGTGCCAGCAGTTACAGGGAGGGGCAGTATTTT
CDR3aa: CASSYREGQYF

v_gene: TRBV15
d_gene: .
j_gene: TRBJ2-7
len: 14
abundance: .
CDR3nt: TGTGCCACCAGCCTTTTTCGGACGACCTACGAGCAGTACTTC
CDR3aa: CATSLFRTTYEQYF

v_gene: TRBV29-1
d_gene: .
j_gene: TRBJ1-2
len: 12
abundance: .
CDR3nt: TGCAGCGTTGACGCGGGATACTATGGCTACACCTTC
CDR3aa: CSVDAGYYGYTF

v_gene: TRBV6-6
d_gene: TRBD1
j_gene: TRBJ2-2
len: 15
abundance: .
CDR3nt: TGTGCCAGCAGCTCGGGACAGGGGAACACCGGGGAGCTGTTTTTT
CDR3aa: CASSSGQGNTGELFF

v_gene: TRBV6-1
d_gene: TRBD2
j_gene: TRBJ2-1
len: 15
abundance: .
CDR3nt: TGTGCCAGCACTCTAGCGGGAGGGAGATACAATGAGCAGTTCTTC
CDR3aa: CASTLAGGRYNEQFF

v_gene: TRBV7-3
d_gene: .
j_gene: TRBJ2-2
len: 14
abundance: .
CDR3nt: TGTGCCAGCAAGCGTCGGGCGGACACCGGGGAGCTGTTTTTT
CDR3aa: CASKRRADTGELFF

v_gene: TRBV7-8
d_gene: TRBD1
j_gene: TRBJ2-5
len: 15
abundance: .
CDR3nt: TGTGCCAGCAGCGGCCGGACAGGGGAAGGGGAGACCCAGTACTTC
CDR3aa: CASSGRTGEGETQYF

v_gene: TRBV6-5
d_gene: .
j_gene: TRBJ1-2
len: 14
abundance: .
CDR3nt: TGTGCCAGCAGTTACTCGGGGCGGGACTATGGCTACACCTTC
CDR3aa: CASSYSGRDYGYTF

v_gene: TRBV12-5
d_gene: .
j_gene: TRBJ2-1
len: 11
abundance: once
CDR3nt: TGTGCTAGTGGTTTTGGAGTCGAGCAGTTCTTC
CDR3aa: CASGFGVEQFF

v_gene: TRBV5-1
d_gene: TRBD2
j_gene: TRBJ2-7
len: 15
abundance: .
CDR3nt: TGCGCCAGCAGCTTGCGGCTAGCGGGAGACTACGAGCAGTACTTC
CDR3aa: CASSLRLAGDYEQYF

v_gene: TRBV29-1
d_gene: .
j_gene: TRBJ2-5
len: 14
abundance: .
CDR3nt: TGCAGCGTTGAAGATCTCGCTTTCGGGGAGACCCAGTACTTC
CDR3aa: CSVEDLAFGETQYF

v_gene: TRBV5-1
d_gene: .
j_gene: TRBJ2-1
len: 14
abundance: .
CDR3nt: TGCGCCAGTGCAGGGACCAGCTCCTACAATGAGCAGTTCTTC
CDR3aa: CASAGTSSYNEQFF

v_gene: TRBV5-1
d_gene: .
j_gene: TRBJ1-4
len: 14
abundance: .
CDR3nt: TGCGCCAGCAGCTTACAGGCCTGGGGTGAAAAACTGTTTTTT
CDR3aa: CASSLQAWGEKLFF

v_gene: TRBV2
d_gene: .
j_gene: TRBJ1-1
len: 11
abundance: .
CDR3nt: TGTGCCAGCAAAGAGGGCTCTGAAGCTTTCTTT
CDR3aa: CASKEGSEAFF

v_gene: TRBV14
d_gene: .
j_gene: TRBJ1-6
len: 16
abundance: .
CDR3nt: TGTGCCAGCAGCAAGGGCGGGAGCTCCTATAATTCACCCCTCCACTTT
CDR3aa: CASSKGGSSYNSPLHF

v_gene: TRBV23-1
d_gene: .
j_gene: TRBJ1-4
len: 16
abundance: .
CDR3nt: TGCGCCAGCAGTCAATGCGGGGCGGGGGGTAATGAAAAACTGTTTTTT
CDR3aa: CASSQCGAGGNEKLFF

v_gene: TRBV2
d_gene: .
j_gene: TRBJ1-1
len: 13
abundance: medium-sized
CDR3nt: TGTGCCCCCACCCGGGGTTTGAACACTGAAGCTTTCTTT
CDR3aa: CAPTRGLNTEAFF

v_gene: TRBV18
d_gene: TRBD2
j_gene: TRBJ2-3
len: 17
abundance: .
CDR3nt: TGTGCCAGCTCACCACCAATGGGGACTAGCGGGTCAGATACGCAGTATTTT
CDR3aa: CASSPPMGTSGSDTQYF

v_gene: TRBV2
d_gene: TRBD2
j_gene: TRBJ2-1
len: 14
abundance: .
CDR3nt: TGTGCCAGCAGTGTACTAGCGGGGTACAATGAGCAGTTCTTC
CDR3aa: CASSVLAGYNEQFF

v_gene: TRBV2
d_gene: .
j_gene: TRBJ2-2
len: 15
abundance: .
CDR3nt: TGTGCCAGCAGCACGGAGACGGCGAACACCGGGGAGCTGTTTTTT
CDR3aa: CASSTETANTGELFF

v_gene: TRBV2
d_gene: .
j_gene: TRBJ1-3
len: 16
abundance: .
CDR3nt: TGTGCCAGCAGCTCCTTTGCCAGGGTGGATGGAAACACCATATATTTT
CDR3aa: CASSSFARVDGNTIYF

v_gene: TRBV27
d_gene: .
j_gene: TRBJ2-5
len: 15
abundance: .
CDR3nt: TGTGCCAGCAGTTTCAATGGCGGGATTGGGGAGACCCAGTACTTC
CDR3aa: CASSFNGGIGETQYF

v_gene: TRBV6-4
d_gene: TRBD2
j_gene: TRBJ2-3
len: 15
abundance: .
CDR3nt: TGTGCCAGCAGAAAACTAGCGGGGGAAGTAAATACGCAGTATTTT
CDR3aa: CASRKLAGEVNTQYF

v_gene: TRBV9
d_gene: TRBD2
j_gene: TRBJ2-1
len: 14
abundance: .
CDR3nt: TGTGCCAGCAGCGTAAGGCGGGAGGGCAATGAGCAGTTCTTC
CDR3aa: CASSVRREGNEQFF

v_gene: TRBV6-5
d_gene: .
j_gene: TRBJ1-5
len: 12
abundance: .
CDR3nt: TGTGCCAGCAAGAGGGGCAATCAGCCCCAGCATTTT
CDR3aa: CASKRGNQPQHF

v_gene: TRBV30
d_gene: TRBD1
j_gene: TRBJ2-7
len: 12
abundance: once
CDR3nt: TGTGCCTGGAGTGGCAGGGGGTACGAGCAGTACTTC
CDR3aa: CAWSGRGYEQYF

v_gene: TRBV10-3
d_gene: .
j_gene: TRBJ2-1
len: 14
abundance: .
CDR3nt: TGTGCCACCCGACAATTCGATGAAAGGAATGAGCAGTTCTTC
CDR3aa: CATRQFDERNEQFF

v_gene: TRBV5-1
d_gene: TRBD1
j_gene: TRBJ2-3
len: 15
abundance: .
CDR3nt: TGCGCCAGCAGCTTGGTACAGGGGAGCACAGATACGCAGTATTTT
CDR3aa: CASSLVQGSTDTQYF

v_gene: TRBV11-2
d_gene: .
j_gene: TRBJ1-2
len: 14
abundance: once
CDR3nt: TGTGCCAGCAGCTTAGTTGGCCCCAGCGCGGGCTACACCTTC
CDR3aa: CASSLVGPSAGYTF

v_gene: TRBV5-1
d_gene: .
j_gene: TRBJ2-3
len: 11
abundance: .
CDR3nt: TGCGCCAGCAGCGTGACAGATACGCAGTATTTT
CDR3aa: CASSVTDTQYF

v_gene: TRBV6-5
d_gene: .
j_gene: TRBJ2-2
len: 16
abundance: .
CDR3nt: TGTGCCAGCAGTTACCAGCCCCACAGTAACACCGGGGAGCTGTTTTTT
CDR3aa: CASSYQPHSNTGELFF

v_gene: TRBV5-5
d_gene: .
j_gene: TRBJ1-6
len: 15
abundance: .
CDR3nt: TGTGCCAGCAGTTGGGGGCAGACTTTTAATTCACCCCTCCACTTT
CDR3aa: CASSWGQTFNSPLHF

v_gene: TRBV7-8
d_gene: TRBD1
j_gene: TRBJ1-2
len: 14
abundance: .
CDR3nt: TGTGCCAGCAGCTTAGGACAGGGGATGGATGGCTACACCTTC
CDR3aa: CASSLGQGMDGYTF

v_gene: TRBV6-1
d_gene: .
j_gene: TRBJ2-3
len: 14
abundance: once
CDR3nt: TGTGCCAGCAGTGTTCGGCAGTACACAGATACGCAGTATTTT
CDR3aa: CASSVRQYTDTQYF

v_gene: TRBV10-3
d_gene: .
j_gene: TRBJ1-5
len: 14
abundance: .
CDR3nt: TGTGCCATCAGTGGAGAGGGGGGCAATCAGCCCCAGCATTTT
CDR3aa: CAISGEGGNQPQHF

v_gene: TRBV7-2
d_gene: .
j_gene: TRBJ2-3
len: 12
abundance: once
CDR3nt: TGTGCCAGCAGCTCGTCAGGTGATACGCAGTATTTT
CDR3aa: CASSSSGDTQYF

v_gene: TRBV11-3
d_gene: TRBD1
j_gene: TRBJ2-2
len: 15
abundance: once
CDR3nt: TGTGCCAGCAGCGCCGGGACAGGGTACACCGGGGAGCTGTTTTTT
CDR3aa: CASSAGTGYTGELFF

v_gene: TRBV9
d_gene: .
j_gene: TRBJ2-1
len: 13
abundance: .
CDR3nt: TGTGCCAGCAGCGTAGATGGTTACAATGAGCAGTTCTTC
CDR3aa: CASSVDGYNEQFF

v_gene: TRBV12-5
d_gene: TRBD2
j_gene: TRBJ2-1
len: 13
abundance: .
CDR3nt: TGTGCTAGTGGTAGTACTAGCGGCAATGAGCAGTTCTTC
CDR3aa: CASGSTSGNEQFF

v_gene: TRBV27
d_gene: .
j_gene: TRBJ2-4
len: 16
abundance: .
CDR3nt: TGTGCCAGCGCAATCCGGGACAACAAGTGGGGAAACATTCAGTACTTC
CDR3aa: CASAIRDNKWGNIQYF

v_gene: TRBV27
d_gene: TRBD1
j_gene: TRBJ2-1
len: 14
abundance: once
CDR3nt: TGTGCCAGCAGCGAGACAGGGGGTTACAATGAGCAGTTCTTC
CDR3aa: CASSETGGYNEQFF

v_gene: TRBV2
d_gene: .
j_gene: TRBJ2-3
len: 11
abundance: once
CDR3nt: TGTGCCAGCAGTGTTGGGGATACGCAGTATTTT
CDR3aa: CASSVGDTQYF